What follows describes a single TCR beta chain. Its specificity is not known. This sequence may be a read error, since a much larger clone differs from it by one base. The sample comes from a study of tumor and adjacent non-tumor tissue in lung cancer. As for the study in general: The patients, 10 men and about five women, were about 31 to 80 with stage I to III disease.

The library came from three nested PCR rounds adapted from ARM-PCR protocols. TCRdb independently ran MiXCR on the multiplex PCR reads; one entry per CDR3 protein. The sample contains approximately 100,000 distinct CDR3 sequences, about 61% of which appear only once. No cell sorting was done before RNA was extracted from the tissue. The normal lung tissue was taken more than 3 cm from the tumor edge. Whole-study findings and limits: TCR diversity was significantly greater in tumor than normal lung tissue. Higher tumor TCR diversity was associated with shorter survival. Tumor repertoires had a smaller top 100 clone share than normal lung.

This CDR3 is built from 15 residues. V was pared by 4 bases and J by 5 bases, with 19 bases between. CDR1 is SGHDT, CDR2 YYEEEE, per germline. The receptor comes from a man in his fifties or sixties with non-small cell lung cancer. The sequencing input was distant non-tumor lung tissue. The chain joins TRBV5-6 to TRBJ2-7; D is perhaps TRBD2 (6 bases). CDR3: CASSPGGSGGHEQYF. The DNA for the CDR3 is TGTGCCAGCAGCCCTGGAGGGTCAGGAGGACACGAGCAGTACTTC.